Listed below are T cell receptor beta chains from one sample, sequenced in a study of cytomegalovirus exposure and HLA in healthy donors. Sequencing was performed with immunoSEQ multiplex PCR; in TCRdb, only in-frame clones are kept and a portion is missing. The sample has about 240,000 clones; about four fifths are singletons. Sequences were obtained from PBMCs. The receptors here all came from a woman in her 40s in good health and CMV-seropositive. Each CDR3 is given with its conserved first and last residue. D genes are given only for firm matches. Clone sizes are given selectively: once, few, many, or a class where the clone is expanded.

J gene,D gene,V gene,clone size,CDR3 protein,CDR3 DNA
TRBJ2-2,-,TRBV5-1,few,CASGPTLSRPGRSGELFF,TGCGCCAGCGGTCCGACCCTTTCGCGGCCAGGGAGGTCCGGGGAGCTGTTTTTT
TRBJ2-7,TRBD2,TRBV15,few,CATSRGTSGALYEQYF,TGTGCCACCAGCAGAGGGACTAGCGGGGCACTCTACGAGCAGTACTTC
TRBJ1-6,-,TRBV30,-,CAWSVGGGTGSPLHF,TGTGCCTGGAGTGTAGGTGGGGGCACTGGTTCACCCCTCCACTTT
TRBJ1-1,-,TRBV5-5,-,CASSFSGAGTEAFF,TGTGCCAGCAGCTTTTCAGGGGCAGGGACTGAAGCTTTCTTT
TRBJ2-1,-,TRBV5-8,-,CASGDGLALPYNEQFF,TGTGCCAGCGGGGATGGGCTAGCGTTACCCTACAATGAGCAGTTCTTC
TRBJ2-2,-,TRBV29-1,once,CSALSAGELFF,TGCAGCGCCCTCAGCGCCGGGGAGCTGTTTTTT
TRBJ1-6,TRBD1,TRBV9,few,CASSPPGQGRPLHF,TGTGCCAGCAGCCCCCCCGGACAGGGACGTCCCCTCCACTTT
TRBJ1-6,-,TRBV9,few,CASSVDANNSPLHF,TGTGCCAGCAGCGTAGACGCTAATAATTCACCCCTCCACTTT
TRBJ2-1,TRBD2,TRBV5-4,-,CASSLGLAGNEQFF,TGTGCCAGCAGCTTAGGACTAGCGGGAAATGAGCAGTTCTTC
TRBJ1-1,TRBD1,TRBV10-3,-,CAISERDRGNTEAFF,TGTGCCATCAGTGAAAGGGACAGGGGGAACACTGAAGCTTTCTTT
TRBJ1-5,TRBD1,TRBV30,-,CAWSEQGVEPQHF,TGTGCCTGGAGTGAACAGGGGGTAGAGCCCCAGCATTTT
TRBJ1-1,-,TRBV10-2,-,CASRSGGSEAFF,TGCGCCAGCAGGTCCGGAGGGTCTGAAGCTTTCTTT
TRBJ2-7,TRBD1,TRBV5-1,-,CASSLSGQGPYEQYF,TGCGCCAGCAGCTTGTCGGGACAGGGACCCTACGAGCAGTACTTC
TRBJ2-1,-,TRBV9,-,CASSVDYEQFF,TGTGCCAGCAGCGTAGACTACGAGCAGTTCTTC
TRBJ2-7,TRBD2,TRBV5-4,-,CASSLGMSGRAYEQYF,TGTGCCAGCAGCTTGGGGATGAGCGGGAGGGCCTACGAGCAGTACTTC
TRBJ2-7,-,TRBV5-4,-,CASSNSAFSYEQYF,TGTGCCAGCAGCAACTCTGCGTTCTCCTACGAGCAGTACTTC
TRBJ1-5,-,TRBV7-9,-,CSSSLESSDQPQHF,TGTTCCAGCAGCTTAGAATCCTCCGATCAGCCCCAGCATTTT
TRBJ1-1,-,TRBV28,-,CASSLRQVRAEAFF,TGTGCCAGCAGTTTACGACAGGTTAGGGCTGAAGCTTTCTTT
TRBJ1-1,-,TRBV7-3,-,CASSRGGNTEAFF,TGTGCCAGCAGCCGGGGGGGTAACACTGAAGCTTTCTTT
TRBJ2-1,-,TRBV6-5,few,CASQATQGPYEQFF,TGTGCCAGCCAAGCAACACAGGGCCCCTATGAGCAGTTCTTC
TRBJ2-7,-,TRBV19,-,CASGGRHRDEQYF,TGTGCCAGTGGGGGCAGGCATCGGGACGAGCAGTACTTC
TRBJ1-2,TRBD1,TRBV27,-,CASSFPDRQWTF,TGTGCCAGCAGTTTCCCGGACAGGCAATGGACCTTC
TRBJ1-2,TRBD1,TRBV5-1,-,CASSLDTGGNYGYTF,TGCGCCAGCAGCTTGGATACAGGGGGTAACTATGGCTACACCTTC
TRBJ1-2,-,TRBV7-9,-,CASSLVGSALYGYTF,TGTGCCAGCAGCTTAGTTGGCAGCGCTCTCTATGGCTACACCTTC
TRBJ1-1,-,TRBV19,-,CASSFQTGDTEAFF,TGTGCCAGTAGTTTCCAGACGGGGGACACTGAAGCTTTCTTT
TRBJ2-3,TRBD1,TRBV10-1,-,CASSDNRGRIGTQYF,TGCGCCAGCAGTGATAACAGGGGGCGCATTGGTACGCAGTATTTT
TRBJ2-7,TRBD1,TRBV5-4,-,CASSRQGGAKEQYF,TGTGCCAGCAGCCGACAGGGGGGGGCTAAGGAGCAGTACTTC
TRBJ1-3,TRBD1,TRBV6-1,-,CASSATGVGNTIYF,TGTGCCAGCAGTGCAACAGGGGTTGGAAACACCATATATTTT
TRBJ1-2,TRBD1,TRBV6-1,-,CASSSDRLYGYTF,TGTGCCAGCAGTTCGGACAGGTTATATGGCTACACCTTC
TRBJ1-1,-,TRBV15,-,CATSSYTGEAFF,TGTGCCACCAGCAGTTACACAGGCGAAGCTTTCTTT
TRBJ2-3,TRBD2,TRBV5-1,-,CASSLRSSGGPTDTQYF,TGCGCCAGCAGCTTGAGATCAAGCGGGGGGCCCACAGATACGCAGTATTTT
TRBJ2-2,-,TRBV18,-,CASSPQNTGELFF,TGTGCCAGCTCACCCCAGAACACCGGGGAGCTGTTTTTT
TRBJ1-4,-,TRBV15,-,CATSRVWREINEKLFF,TGTGCCACCAGCAGAGTTTGGAGGGAGATAAATGAAAAACTGTTTTTT
TRBJ1-1,-,TRBV6-1,-,CASEIIQVEAFF,TGTGCCAGCGAGATAATACAGGTTGAAGCTTTCTTT
TRBJ1-2,TRBD1,TRBV6-6,once,CASSYGVGGDYGYTF,TGTGCCAGCAGTTACGGTGTAGGGGGCGACTATGGCTACACCTTC
TRBJ2-3,-,TRBV7-9,-,CASSESIGGLTDTQYF,TGTGCCAGCAGCGAGTCTATCGGGGGGCTCACAGATACGCAGTATTTT
TRBJ2-7,-,TRBV18,-,CASSEVSSYEQYF,TGTGCCAGCTCCGAGGTGAGCTCCTACGAGCAGTACTTC
TRBJ1-5,TRBD1,TRBV6-6,-,CASWEDRANQPQHF,TGTGCCAGCTGGGAGGACAGGGCGAACCAGCCCCAGCATTTT
TRBJ2-2,-,TRBV7-2,-,CASSFRRQGQGELFF,TGTGCCAGCAGCTTCCGCCGCCAGGGTCAAGGGGAGCTGTTTTTT
TRBJ1-4,-,TRBV25-1,-,CASSPRDSYNEKLFF,TGTGCCAGCAGTCCCCGGGACTCCTATAATGAAAAACTGTTTTTT
TRBJ2-2,TRBD1,TRBV11-3,-,CASSADRVNTGELFF,TGTGCCAGCAGCGCGGACAGGGTGAACACCGGGGAGCTGTTTTTT
TRBJ1-2,TRBD1,TRBV10-2,-,CASSEGQGASYGYTF,TGCGCCAGCAGTGAGGGGCAGGGGGCAAGTTATGGCTACACCTTC
TRBJ2-7,TRBD2,TRBV28,-,CASNVLGGGHEQYF,TGTGCCAGCAACGTCCTCGGGGGGGGCCACGAGCAGTACTTC
TRBJ2-7,TRBD1,TRBV4-3,-,CASSQGNTGAYEQYF,TGCGCCAGCAGCCAAGGGAATACAGGGGCCTACGAGCAGTACTTC
TRBJ1-1,TRBD1,TRBV30,once,CAYIPRGRGLRMNTEAFF,TGTGCCTACATCCCCCGGGGCAGGGGGCTTAGGATGAACACTGAAGCTTTCTTT
TRBJ2-1,TRBD2,TRBV19,once,CASSRHMAGVGYNEQFF,TGTGCCAGTAGTCGACATATGGCGGGAGTGGGATACAATGAGCAGTTCTTC
TRBJ2-1,TRBD1,TRBV7-8,-,CASSLEGTGILAEQFF,TGTGCCAGCAGCTTGGAAGGGACAGGGATCCTCGCTGAGCAGTTCTTC
TRBJ2-1,TRBD2,TRBV7-9,-,CASSFPGTSGGTYNEQFF,TGTGCCAGCAGCTTTCCCGGGACTAGCGGGGGAACCTACAATGAGCAGTTCTTC
TRBJ1-3,-,TRBV5-1,-,CASSLASGTGNTIYF,TGCGCCAGCAGCTTGGCCTCAGGTACTGGAAACACCATATATTTT
TRBJ2-5,-,TRBV6-5,-,CASSSGHQYF,TGTGCCAGCAGTTCGGGACACCAGTACTTC
TRBJ2-3,-,TRBV2,-,CASSEKVGLDTQYF,TGTGCCAGCAGTGAGAAGGTGGGGCTAGATACGCAGTATTTT
TRBJ2-1,TRBD2,TRBV4-1,once,CASSQVTGTSAYNEQFF,TGCGCCAGCAGCCAGGTCACCGGGACTAGCGCGTACAATGAGCAGTTCTTC